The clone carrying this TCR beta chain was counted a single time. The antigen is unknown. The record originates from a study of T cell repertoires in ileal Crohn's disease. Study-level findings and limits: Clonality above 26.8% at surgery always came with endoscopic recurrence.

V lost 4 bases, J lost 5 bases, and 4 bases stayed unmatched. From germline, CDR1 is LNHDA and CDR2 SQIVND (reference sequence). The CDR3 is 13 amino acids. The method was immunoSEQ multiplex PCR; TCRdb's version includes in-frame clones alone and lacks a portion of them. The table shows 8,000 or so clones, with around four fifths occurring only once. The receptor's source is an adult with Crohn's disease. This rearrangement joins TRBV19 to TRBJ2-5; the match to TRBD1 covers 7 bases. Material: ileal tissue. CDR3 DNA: TGTGCCAGTAGTAGGGACAGAGGCGAGACCCAGTACTTC. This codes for CASSRDRGETQYF.